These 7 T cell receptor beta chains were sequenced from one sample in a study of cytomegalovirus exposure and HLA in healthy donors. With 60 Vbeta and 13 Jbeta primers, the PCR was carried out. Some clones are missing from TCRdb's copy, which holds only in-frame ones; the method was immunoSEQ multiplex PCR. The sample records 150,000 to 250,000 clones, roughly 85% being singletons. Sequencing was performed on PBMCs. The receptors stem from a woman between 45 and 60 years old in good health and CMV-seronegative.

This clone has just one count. The CDR3, as DNA: TGTGCCAGTAGCCTCGGGGGAGGAGCGGGCAATCAGCCCCAGCATTTT. It encodes CASSLGGGAGNQPQHF. The V gene is TRBV19, the J gene TRBJ1-5, with D possibly TRBD1 on 5 matching bases. Trimming took 6 bases from V and 2 from J, leaving 17 bases between them. Germline V CDR1 and CDR2: LNHDA, SQIVND (reference sequence). This CDR3 comprises 16 residues.

The CDR3 region has the DNA TGTGCCAGCAGTAAAGGACAGGGAGGCCGAAGTGAAAAACTGTTTTTT. This gives the protein CASSKGQGGRSEKLFF. V and J are TRBV28 and TRBJ1-4; the match to TRBD1 covers 8 bases. The germline CDR1 and CDR2 sequences are MDHEN and SYDVKM. The V segment lost 5 bases and the J segment 7 bases; nucleotides outside the gene matches: 12. The CDR3 spans 16 residues.

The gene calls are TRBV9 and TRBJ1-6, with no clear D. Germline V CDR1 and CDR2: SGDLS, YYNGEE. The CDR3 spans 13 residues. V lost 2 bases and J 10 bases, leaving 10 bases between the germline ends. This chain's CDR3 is CASSVEGGSPLHF. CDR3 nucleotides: TGTGCCAGCAGCGTCGAGGGAGGGTCACCCCTCCACTTT.

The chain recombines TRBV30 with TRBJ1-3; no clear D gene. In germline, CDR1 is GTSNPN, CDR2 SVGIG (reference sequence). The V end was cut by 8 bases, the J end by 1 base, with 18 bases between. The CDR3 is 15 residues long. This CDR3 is CATDGPVLSGNTIYF. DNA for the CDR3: TGTGCCACCGATGGGCCGGTCTTATCTGGAAACACCATATATTTT.

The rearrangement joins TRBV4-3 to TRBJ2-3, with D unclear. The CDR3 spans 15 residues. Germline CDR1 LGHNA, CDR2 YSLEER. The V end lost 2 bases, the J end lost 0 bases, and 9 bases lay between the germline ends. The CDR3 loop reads CASSQIATSTDTQYF. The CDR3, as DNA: TGCGCCAGCAGCCAAATTGCTACCAGCACAGATACGCAGTATTTT.

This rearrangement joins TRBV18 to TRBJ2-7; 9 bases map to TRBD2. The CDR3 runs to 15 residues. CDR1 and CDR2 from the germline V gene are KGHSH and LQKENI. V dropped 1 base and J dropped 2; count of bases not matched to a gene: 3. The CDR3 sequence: CASSPRASGTYEQYF. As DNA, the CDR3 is TGTGCCAGCTCACCACGTGCTAGCGGGACCTACGAGCAGTACTTC.

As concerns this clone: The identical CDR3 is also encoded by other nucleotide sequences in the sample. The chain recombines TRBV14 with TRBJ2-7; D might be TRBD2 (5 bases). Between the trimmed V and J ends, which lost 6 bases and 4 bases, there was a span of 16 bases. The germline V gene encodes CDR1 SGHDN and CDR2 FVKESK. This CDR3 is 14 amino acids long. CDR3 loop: CASSLEGLVYEQYF. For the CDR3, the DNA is TGTGCCAGCAGTCTGGAAGGACTGGTGTACGAGCAGTACTTC.